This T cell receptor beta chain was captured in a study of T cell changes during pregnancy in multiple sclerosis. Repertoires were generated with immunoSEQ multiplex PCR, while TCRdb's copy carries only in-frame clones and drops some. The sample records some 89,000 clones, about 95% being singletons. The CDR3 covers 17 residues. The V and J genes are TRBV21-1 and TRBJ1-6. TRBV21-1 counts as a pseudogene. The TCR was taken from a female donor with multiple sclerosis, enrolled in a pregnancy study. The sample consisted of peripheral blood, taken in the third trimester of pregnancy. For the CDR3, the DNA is TGTGCCAGCAACACCGGGGGGCACCCCTCTTATAATTCACCCCTCCACTTT. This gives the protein CASNTGGHPSYNSPLHF.